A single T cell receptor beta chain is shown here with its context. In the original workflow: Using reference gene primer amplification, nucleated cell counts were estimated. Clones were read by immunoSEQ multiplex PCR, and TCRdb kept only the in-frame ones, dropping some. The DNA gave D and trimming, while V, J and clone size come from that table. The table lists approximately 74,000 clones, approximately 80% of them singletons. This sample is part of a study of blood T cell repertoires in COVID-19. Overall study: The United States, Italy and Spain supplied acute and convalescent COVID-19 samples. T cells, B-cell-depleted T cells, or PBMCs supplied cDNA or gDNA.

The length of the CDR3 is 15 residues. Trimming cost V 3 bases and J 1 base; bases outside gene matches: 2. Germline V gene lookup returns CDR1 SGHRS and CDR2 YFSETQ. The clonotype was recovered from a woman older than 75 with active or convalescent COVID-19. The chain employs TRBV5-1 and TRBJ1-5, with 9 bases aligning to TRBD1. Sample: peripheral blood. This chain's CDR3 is CASSWTGASNQPQHF. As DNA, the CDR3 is TGCGCCAGCAGCTGGACAGGGGCAAGCAATCAGCCCCAGCATTTT.